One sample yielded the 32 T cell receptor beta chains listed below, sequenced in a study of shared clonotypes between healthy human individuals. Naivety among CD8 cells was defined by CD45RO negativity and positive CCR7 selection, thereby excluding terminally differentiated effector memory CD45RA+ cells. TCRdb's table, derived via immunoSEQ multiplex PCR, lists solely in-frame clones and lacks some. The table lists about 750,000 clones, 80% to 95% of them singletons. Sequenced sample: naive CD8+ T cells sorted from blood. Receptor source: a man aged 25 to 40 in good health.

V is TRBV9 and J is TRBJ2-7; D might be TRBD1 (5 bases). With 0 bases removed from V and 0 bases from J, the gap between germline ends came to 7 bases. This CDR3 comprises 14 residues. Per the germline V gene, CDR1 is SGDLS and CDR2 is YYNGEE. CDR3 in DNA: TGTGCCAGCAGCGTAGCGACAGCCTCCTACGAGCAGTACTTC. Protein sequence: CASSVATASYEQYF.

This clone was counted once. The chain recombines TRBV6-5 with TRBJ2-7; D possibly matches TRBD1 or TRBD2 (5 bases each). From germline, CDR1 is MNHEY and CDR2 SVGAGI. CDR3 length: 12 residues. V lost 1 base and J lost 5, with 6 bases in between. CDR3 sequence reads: CASSYWGNEQYF. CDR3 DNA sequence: TGTGCCAGCAGTTACTGGGGGAACGAGCAGTACTTC.

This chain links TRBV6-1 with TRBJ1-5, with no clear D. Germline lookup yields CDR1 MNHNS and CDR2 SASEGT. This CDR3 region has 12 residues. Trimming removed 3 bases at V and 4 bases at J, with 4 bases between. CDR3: CASSDGNQPQHF. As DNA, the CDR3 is TGTGCCAGCAGTGACGGGAATCAGCCCCAGCATTTT.

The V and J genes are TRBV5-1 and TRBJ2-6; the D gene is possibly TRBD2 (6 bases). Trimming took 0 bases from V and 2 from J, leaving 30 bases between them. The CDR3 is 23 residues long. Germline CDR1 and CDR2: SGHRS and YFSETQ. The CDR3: CASSLAVWVGGGEVSAGANVLTF. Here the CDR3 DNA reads TGCGCCAGCAGCTTGGCAGTGTGGGTCGGGGGAGGAGAAGTGTCCGCTGGGGCCAACGTCCTGACTTTC.

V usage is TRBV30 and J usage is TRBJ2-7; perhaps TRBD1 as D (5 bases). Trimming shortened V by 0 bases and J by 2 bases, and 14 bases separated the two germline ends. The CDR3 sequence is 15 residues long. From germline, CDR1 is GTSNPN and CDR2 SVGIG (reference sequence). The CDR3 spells CAWSVGPTEAYEQYF. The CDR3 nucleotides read TGTGCCTGGAGTGTAGGTCCGACAGAAGCCTACGAGCAGTACTTC.

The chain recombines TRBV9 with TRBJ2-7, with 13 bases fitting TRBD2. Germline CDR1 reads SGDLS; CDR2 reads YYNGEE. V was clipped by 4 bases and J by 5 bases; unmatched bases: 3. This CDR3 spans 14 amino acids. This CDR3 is CASSPTSGRDEQYF. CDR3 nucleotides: TGTGCCAGCAGCCCAACTAGCGGGAGGGACGAGCAGTACTTC.

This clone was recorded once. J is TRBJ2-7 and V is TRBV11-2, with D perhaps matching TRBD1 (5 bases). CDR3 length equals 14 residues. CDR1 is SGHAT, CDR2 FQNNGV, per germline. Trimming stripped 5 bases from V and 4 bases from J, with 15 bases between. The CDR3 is CASSPSPRDYEQYF. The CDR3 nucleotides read TGTGCCAGCAGCCCCTCTCCCAGGGATTACGAGCAGTACTTC. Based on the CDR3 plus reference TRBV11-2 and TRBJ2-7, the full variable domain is EAGVAQSPRYKIIEKRQSVAFWCNPISGHATLYWYQQILGQGPKLLIQFQNNGVVDDSQLPKDRFSAERLKGVDSTLKIQPAKLEDSAVYLCASSPSPRDYEQYFGPGTRLTVT.

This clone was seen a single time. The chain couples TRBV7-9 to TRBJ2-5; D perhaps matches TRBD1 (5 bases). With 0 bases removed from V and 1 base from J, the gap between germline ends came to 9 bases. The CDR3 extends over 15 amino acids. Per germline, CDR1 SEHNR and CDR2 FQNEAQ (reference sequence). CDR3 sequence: CASSLADKPQETQYF. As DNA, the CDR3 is TGTGCCAGCAGCTTAGCGGACAAGCCCCAAGAGACCCAGTACTTC.

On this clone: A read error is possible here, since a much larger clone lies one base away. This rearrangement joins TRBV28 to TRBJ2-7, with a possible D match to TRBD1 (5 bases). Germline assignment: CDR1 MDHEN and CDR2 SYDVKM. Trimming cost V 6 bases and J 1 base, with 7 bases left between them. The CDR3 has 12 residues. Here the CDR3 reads CASRGESYEQYF. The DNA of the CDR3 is TGTGCCAGCAGAGGGGAATCCTACGAGCAGTACTTC.

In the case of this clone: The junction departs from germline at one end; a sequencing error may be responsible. In nucleotides, the CDR3 is TGTGCCACCAGCGTCCTTACGGGGGTAGGGGAAAAACTGTTTTTT. This gives the protein CATSVLTGVGEKLFF. This chain joins TRBV13 and TRBJ1-4, with D maybe TRBD1 (5 bases). Germline-derived CDR1 and CDR2 are PRHDT and FYEKMQ (reference sequence). The length of the CDR3 is 15 residues.

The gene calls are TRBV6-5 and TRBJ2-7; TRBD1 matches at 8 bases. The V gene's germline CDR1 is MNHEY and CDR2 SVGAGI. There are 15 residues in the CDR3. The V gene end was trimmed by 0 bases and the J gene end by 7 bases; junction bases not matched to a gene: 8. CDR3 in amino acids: CASSYSDRVSSEQYF. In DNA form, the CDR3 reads TGTGCCAGCAGTTACTCGGACAGGGTAAGCTCGGAGCAGTACTTC.

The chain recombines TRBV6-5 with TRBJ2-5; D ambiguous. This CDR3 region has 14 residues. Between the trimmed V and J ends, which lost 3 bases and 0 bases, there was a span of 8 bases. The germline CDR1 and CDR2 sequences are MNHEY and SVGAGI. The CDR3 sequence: CASSYYSYQETQYF. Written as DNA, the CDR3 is TGTGCCAGCAGTTATTATTCCTACCAAGAGACCCAGTACTTC.

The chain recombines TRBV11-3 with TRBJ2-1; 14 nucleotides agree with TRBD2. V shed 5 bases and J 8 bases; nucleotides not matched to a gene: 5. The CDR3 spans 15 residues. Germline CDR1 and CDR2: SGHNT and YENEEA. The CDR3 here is CASSQRLAGGHEQFF. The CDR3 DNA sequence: TGTGCCAGCAGCCAGCGACTAGCGGGAGGGCATGAGCAGTTCTTC.

CDR3 sequence reads: CASSVEDRGNINYGYTF. The CDR3 nucleotides are TGTGCCAGCAGCGTAGAGGACAGGGGAAATATTAACTATGGCTACACCTTC. The rearrangement uses TRBV9 and TRBJ1-2; the match to TRBD1 covers 9 bases. J gave up 1 base and V 0 bases, and 7 bases lay outside the gene matches. Germline assignment: CDR1 SGDLS and CDR2 YYNGEE. The CDR3 extends over 17 amino acids.

CDR3 region: CASSLFVTGNYNEQFF. The CDR3 DNA reads TGTGCCAGCAGTTTATTCGTGACAGGGAACTACAATGAGCAGTTCTTC. This chain joins TRBV28 and TRBJ2-1; 7 bases are shared with TRBD1. The CDR3 runs 16 residues. Germline lookup yields CDR1 MDHEN and CDR2 SYDVKM. The ends lost 1 base at V and 3 bases at J; junction bases unmatched: 6.

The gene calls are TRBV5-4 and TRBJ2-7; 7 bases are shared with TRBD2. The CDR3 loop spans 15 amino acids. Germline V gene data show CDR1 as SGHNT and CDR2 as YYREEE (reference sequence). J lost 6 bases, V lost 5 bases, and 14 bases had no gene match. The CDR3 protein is CASRDGTGGVGEQYF. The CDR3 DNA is TGTGCCAGCAGAGACGGAACGGGAGGAGTCGGCGAGCAGTACTTC.

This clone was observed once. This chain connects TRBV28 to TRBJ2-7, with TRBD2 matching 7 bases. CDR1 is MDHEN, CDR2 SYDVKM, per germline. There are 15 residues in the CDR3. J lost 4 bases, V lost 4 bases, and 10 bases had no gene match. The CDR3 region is CASSWSYPGLYEQYF. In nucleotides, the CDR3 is TGTGCCAGCAGTTGGAGTTACCCGGGACTATACGAGCAGTACTTC.

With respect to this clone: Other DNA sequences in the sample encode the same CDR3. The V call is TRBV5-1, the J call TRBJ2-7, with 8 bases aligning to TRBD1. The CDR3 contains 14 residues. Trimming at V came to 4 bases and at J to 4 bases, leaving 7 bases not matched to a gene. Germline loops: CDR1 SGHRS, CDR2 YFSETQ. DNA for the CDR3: TGCGCCAGCAGCCTCGGGACAGGTGGGTACGAGCAGTACTTC. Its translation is CASSLGTGGYEQYF.

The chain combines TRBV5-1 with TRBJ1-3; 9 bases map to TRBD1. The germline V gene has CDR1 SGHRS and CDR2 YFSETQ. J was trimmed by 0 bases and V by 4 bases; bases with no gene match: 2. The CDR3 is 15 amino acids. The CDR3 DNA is TGCGCCAGCAGCAGGGGACAGGGCTCTGGAAACACCATATATTTT. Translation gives CASSRGQGSGNTIYF.

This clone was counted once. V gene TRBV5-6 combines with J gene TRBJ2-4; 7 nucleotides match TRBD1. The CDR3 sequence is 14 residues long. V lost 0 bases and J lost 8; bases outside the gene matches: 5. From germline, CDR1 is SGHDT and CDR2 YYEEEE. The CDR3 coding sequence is TGTGCCAGCAGCTTGGAACAGGGGTTTGACATTCAGTACTTC. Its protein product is CASSLEQGFDIQYF.

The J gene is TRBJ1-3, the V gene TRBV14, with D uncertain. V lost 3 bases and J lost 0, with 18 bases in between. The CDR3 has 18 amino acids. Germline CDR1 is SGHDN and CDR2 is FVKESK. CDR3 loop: CASSHGESVGNSGNTIYF. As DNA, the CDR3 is TGTGCCAGCAGCCATGGAGAGAGCGTGGGGAACTCTGGAAACACCATATATTTT.

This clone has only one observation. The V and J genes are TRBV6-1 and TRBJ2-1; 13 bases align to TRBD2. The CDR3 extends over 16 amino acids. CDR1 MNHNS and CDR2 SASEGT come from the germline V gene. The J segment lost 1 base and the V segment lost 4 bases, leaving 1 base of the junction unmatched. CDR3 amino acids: CASSGLAGGSYNEQFF. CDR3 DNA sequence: TGTGCCAGCAGTGGACTAGCGGGAGGTTCCTACAATGAGCAGTTCTTC.

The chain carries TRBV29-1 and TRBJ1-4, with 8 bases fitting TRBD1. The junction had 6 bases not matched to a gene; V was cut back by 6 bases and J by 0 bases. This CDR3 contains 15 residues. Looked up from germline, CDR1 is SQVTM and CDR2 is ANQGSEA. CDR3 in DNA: TGCAGCGTAGCGACAGGGGAGGCAACTAATGAAAAACTGTTTTTT. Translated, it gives CSVATGEATNEKLFF.

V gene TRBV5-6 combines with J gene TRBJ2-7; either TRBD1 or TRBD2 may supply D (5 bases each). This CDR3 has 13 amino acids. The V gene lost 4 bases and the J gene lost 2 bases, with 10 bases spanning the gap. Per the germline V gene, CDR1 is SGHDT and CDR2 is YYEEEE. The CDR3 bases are TGTGCCAGCAGCGGGGACCCGACCTACGAGCAGTACTTC. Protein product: CASSGDPTYEQYF.

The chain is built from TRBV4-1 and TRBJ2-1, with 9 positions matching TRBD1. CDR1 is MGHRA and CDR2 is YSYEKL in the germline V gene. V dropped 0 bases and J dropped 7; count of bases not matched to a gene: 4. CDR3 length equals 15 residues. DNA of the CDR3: TGCGCCAGCAGCCAAGAGGGACAGGGAAATAATGAGCAGTTCTTC. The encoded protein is CASSQEGQGNNEQFF.

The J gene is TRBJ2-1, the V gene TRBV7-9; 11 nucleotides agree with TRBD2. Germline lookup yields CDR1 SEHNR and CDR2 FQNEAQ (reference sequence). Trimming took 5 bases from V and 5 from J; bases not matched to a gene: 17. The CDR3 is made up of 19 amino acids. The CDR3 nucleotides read TGTGCCAGCAGCGGAAATTCGGGATCTAGCGGGAGGTTTGACAATGAGCAGTTCTTC. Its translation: CASSGNSGSSGRFDNEQFF.

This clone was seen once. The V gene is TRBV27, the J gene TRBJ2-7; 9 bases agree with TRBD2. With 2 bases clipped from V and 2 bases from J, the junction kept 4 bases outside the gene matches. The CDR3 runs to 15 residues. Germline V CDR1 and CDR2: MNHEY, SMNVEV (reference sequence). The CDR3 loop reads CASSLGSSGTYEQYF. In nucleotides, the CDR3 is TGTGCCAGCAGTTTAGGGTCTAGCGGGACCTACGAGCAGTACTTC.

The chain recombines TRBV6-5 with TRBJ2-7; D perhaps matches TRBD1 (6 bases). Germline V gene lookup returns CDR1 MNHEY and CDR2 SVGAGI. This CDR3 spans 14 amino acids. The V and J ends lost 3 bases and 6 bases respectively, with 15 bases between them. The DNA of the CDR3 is TGTGCCAGCAGTTATGGGACAAAGTACGTCGAGCAGTACTTC. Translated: CASSYGTKYVEQYF.

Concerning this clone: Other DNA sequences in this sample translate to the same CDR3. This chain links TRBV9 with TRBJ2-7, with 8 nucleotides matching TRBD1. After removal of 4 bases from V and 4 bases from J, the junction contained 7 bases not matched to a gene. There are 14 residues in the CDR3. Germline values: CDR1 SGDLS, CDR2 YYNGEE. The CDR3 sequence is CASSSGTGVYEQYF. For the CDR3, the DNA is TGTGCCAGCAGCTCAGGGACAGGAGTTTACGAGCAGTACTTC.

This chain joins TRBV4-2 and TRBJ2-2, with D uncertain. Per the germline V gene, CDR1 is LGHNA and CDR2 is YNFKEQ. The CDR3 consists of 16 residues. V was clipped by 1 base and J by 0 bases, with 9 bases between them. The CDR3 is CASSQVPPTNTGELFF. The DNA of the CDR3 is TGTGCCAGCAGCCAAGTCCCACCTACGAACACCGGGGAGCTGTTTTTT.

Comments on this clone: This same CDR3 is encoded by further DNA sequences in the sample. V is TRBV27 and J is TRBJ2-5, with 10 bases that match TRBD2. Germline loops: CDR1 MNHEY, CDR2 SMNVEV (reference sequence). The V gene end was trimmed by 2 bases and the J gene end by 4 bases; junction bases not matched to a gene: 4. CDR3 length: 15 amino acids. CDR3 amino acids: CASSLLAGEVETQYF. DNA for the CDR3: TGTGCCAGCAGTTTACTAGCGGGAGAGGTAGAGACCCAGTACTTC.

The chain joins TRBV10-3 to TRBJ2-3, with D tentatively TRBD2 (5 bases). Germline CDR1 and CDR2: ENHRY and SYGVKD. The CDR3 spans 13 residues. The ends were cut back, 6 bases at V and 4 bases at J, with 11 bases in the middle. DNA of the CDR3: TGTGCCATCAGAGAACGGGGTTCAGATACGCAGTATTTT. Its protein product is CAIRERGSDTQYF.